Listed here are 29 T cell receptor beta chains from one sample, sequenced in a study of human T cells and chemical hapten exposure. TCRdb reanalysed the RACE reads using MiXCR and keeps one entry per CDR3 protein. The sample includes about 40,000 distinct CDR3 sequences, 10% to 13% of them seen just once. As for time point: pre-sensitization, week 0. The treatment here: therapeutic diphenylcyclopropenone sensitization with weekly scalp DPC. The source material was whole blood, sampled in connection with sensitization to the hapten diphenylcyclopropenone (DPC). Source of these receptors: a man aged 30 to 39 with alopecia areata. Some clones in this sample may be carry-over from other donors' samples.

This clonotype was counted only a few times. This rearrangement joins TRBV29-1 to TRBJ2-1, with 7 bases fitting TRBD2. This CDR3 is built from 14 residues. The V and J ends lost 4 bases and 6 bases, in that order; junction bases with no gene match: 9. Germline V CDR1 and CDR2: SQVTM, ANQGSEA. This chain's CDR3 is CSVGRGSWLNEQFF. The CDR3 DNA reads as TGCAGCGTTGGTCGCGGGAGTTGGCTCAATGAGCAGTTCTTC.

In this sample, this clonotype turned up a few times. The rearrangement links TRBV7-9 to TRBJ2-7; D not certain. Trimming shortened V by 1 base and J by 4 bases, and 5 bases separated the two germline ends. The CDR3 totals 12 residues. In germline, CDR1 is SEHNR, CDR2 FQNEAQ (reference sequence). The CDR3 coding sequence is TGTGCCAGCAGCTTAGGTGATTACGAGCAGTACGTC. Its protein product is CASSLGDYEQYV.

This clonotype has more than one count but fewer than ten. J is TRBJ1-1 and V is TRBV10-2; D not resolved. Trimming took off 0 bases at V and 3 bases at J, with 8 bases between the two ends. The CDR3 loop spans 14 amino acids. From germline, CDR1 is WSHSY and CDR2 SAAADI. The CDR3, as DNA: TGCGCCAGCAGTGAGTCGGGAGGATACACTGAAGCTTTCTTT. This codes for CASSESGGYTEAFF.

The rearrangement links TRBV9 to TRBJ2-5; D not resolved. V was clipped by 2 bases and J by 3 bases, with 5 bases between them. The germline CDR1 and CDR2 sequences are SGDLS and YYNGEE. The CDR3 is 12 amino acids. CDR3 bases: TGTGCCAGCAGCGTGAATGAAGAGACCCAGTACTTC. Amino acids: CASSVNEETQYF.

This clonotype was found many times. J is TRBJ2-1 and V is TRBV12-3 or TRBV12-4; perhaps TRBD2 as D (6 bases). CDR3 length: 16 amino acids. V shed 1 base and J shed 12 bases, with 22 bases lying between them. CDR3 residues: CASSLVSGGPHQVQFF. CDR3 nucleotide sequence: TGTGCCAGCAGTTTAGTTAGCGGCGGGCCGCACCAGGTGCAGTTCTTC.

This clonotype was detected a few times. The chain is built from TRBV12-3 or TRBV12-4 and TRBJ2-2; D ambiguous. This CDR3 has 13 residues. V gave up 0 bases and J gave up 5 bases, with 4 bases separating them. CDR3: CASSLAGTGELFF. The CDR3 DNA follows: TGTGCCAGCAGTTTAGCTGGGACCGGGGAGCTGTTTTTT.

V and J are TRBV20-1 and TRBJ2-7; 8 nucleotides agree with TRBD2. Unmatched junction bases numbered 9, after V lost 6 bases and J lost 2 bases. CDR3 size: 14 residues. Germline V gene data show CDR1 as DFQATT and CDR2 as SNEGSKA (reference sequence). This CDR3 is CSAPTSGQPYEQYV. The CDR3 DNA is TGCAGTGCACCCACTAGCGGACAACCCTACGAGCAGTACGTC.

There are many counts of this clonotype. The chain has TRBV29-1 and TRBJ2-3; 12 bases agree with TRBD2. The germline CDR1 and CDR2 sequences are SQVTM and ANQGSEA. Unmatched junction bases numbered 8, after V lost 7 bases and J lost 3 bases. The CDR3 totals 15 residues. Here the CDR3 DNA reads TGCAGCGCCCGAGAGGGGACTAGCGGGACAGATACGCAGTATTTT. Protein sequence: CSAREGTSGTDTQYF.

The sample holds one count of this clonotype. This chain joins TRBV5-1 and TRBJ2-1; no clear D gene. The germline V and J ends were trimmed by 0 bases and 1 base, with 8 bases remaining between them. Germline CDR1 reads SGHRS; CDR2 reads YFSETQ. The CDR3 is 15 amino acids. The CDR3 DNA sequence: TGCGCCAGCAGCTTGGTGAACCCTTCCTACAATGAGCAGTTCTTC. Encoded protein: CASSLVNPSYNEQFF.

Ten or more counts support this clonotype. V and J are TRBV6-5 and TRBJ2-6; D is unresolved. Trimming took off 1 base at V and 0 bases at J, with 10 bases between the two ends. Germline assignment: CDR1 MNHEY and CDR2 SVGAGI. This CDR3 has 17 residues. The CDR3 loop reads CASSYFPHTSGANVLTF. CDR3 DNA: TGTGCCAGCAGTTACTTCCCACACACCTCTGGGGCCAACGTCCTGACTTTC.

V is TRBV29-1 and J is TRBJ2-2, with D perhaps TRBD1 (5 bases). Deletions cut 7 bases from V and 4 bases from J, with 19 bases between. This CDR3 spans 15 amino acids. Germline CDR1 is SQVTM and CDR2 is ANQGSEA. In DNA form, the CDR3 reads TGCAGCGCCACAACCGCAGGGTTTGGCACCGGGGAGCTGTTTTTT. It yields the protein CSATTAGFGTGELFF.

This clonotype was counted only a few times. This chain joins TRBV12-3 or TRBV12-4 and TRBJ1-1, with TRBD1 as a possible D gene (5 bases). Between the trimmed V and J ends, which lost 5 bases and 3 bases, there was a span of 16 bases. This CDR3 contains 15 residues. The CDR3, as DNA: TGTGCCAGCAGTCGACGGGGCCTTATGGACACTGAAGCTTTCTTT. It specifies CASSRRGLMDTEAFF.

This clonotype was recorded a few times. The CDR3 region is CASSLSGGPYEQYF. CDR3 nucleotides: TGTGCCAGCAGCCTTAGCGGGGGGCCCTACGAGCAGTACTTC. The gene calls are TRBV6-1 and TRBJ2-7, with 10 nucleotides matching TRBD2. This CDR3 region has 14 residues. The J segment lost 2 bases and the V segment lost 6 bases, leaving 4 bases of the junction unmatched. The germline V gene has CDR1 MNHNS and CDR2 SASEGT.

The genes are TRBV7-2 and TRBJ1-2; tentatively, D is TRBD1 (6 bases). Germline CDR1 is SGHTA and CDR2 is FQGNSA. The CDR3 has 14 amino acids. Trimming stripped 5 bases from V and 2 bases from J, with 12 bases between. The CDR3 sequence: CASSPDRLNYGYTF. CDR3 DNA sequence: TGTGCCAGCAGCCCTGACAGGCTAAACTATGGCTACACCTTC.

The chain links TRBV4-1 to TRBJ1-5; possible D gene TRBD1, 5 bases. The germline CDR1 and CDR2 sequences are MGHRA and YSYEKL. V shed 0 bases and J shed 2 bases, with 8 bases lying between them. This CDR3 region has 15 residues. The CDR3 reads CASSQEGARNQPQHF. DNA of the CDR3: TGCGCCAGCAGCCAAGAAGGGGCGCGCAATCAGCCCCAGCATTTT.

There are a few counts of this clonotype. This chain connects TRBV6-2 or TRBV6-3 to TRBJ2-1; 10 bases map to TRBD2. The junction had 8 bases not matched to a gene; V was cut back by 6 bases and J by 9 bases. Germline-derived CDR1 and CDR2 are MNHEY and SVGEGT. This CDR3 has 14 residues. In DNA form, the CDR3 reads TGTGCCAGCAGCAGCGGGGGGGCGCACGGTGAGCAGTTCTTC. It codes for CASSSGGAHGEQFF.

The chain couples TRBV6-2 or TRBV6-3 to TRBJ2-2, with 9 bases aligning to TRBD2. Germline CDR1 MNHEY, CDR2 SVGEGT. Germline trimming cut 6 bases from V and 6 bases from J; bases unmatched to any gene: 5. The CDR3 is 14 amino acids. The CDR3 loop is CASRPSGIAGELFF. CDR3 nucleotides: TGTGCCAGCAGGCCTAGCGGGATAGCCGGGGAGCTGTTTTTT.

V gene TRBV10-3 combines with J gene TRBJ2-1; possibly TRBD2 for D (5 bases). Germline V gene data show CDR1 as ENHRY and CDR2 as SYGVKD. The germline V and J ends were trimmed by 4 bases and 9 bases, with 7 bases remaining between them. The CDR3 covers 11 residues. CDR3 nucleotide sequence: TGTGCCATCAGTGCTAGCATTGAGCAGTTCTTC. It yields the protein CAISASIEQFF.

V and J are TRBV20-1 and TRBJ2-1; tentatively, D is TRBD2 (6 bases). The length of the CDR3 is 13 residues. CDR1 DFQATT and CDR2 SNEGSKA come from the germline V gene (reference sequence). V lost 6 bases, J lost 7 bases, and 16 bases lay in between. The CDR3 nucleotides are TGCAGTGCCCTTTACGGGAGCTGGAATGAGCAGTTCTTC. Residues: CSALYGSWNEQFF.

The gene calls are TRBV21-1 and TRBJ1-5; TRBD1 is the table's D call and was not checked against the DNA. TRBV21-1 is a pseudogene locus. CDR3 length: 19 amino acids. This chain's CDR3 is CASSKIGKQGESSNQPQHF. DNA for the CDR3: TGTGCCAGCAGCAAAATCGGTAAACAGGGGGAAAGTAGCAATCAGCCCCAGCATTTT.

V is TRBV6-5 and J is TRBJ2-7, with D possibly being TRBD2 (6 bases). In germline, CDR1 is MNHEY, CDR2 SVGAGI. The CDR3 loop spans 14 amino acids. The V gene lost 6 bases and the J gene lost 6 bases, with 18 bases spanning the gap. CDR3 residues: CASRPKGGVREQYF. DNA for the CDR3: TGTGCCAGCAGACCAAAGGGCGGGGTGCGCGAGCAGTACTTC.

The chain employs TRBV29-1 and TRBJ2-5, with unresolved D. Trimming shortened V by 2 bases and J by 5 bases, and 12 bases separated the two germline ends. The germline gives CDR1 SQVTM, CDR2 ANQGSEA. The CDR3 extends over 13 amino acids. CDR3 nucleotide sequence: TGCAGCGTTGAATACACCCTAGTGGAGACCCAGTACTTC. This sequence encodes CSVEYTLVETQYF.

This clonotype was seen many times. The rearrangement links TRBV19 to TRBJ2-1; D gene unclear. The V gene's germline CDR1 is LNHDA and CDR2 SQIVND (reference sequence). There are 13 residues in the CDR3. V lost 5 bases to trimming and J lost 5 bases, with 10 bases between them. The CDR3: CASSPSSDNEQFF. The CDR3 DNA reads TGTGCCAGTAGTCCCTCCAGCGACAATGAGCAGTTCTTC.

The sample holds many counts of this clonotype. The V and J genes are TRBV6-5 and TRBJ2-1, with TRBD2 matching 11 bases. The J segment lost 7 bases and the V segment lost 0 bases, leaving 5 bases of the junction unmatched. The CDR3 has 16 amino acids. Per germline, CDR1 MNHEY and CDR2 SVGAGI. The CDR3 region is CASSYSPSGGPNEQFF. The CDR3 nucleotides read TGTGCCAGCAGTTACTCCCCTAGCGGGGGGCCTAATGAGCAGTTCTTC.

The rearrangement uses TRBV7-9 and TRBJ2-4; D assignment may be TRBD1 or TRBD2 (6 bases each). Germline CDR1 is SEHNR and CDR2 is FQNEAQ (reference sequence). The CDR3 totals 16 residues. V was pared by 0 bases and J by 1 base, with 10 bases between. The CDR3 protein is CASSLAQGRAKNIQYF. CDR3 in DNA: TGTGCCAGCAGCTTAGCGCAGGGGAGGGCCAAAAACATTCAGTACTTC.

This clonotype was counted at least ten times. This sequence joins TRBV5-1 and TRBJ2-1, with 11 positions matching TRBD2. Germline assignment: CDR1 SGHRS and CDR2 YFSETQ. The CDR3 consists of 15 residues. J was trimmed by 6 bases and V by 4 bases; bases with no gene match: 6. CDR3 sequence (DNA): TGCGCCAGCAGCCCTGGGACTAGCGGCCTCAATGAGCAGTTCTTC. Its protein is CASSPGTSGLNEQFF.

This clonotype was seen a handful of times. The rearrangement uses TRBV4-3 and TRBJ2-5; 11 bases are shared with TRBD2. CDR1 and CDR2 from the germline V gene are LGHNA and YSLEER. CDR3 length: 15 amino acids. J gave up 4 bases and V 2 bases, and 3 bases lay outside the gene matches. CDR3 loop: CASSQSGLAGETQYF. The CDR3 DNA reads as TGCGCCAGCAGCCAATCCGGACTAGCGGGAGAGACCCAGTACTTC.

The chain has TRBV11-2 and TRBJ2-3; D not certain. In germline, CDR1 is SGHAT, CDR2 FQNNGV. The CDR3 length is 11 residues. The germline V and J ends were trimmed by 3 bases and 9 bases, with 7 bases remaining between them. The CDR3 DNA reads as TGTGCCAGCAGCTTGGAGTACACGCAGTATTTT. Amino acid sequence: CASSLEYTQYF.

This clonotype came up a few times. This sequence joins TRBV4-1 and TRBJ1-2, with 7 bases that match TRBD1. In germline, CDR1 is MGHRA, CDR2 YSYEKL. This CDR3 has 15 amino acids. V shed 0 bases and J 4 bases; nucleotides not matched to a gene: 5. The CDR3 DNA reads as TGCGCCAGCAGCCAAGACCGGGACAGTTCCTATGGCTACACCTTC. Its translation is CASSQDRDSSYGYTF.